The 4 T cell receptor beta chains below come from one sample, sequenced in a study of blood T cell repertoires in COVID-19. The repertoire was sequenced with immunoSEQ multiplex PCR; TCRdb's copy has only in-frame clones and lacks some. The table has roughly 350,000 clones, 88% seen once. Source material: peripheral blood. The source of these receptors is a woman aged 70-85 years with COVID-19, enrolled during active disease.

The gene calls are TRBV6-1 and TRBJ1-4; 10 bases agree with TRBD1. V was pared by 5 bases and J by 5 bases, with 14 bases of the junction left unmatched. The CDR3 has 18 amino acids. CDR1 MNHNS and CDR2 SASEGT come from the germline V gene. The CDR3 loop is CASSKGTGVTRINEKLFF. The DNA for the CDR3 is TGTGCCAGCAGTAAAGGGACAGGGGTGACGAGGATCAATGAAAAACTGTTTTTT.

This clone was recorded once. In DNA form, the CDR3 reads TGTGCCAGCAGCTCAACAGGTTACCAAGAGACCCAGTACTTC. The encoded protein is CASSSTGYQETQYF. The chain uses TRBV11-2 and TRBJ2-5; D perhaps matches TRBD1 (5 bases). This CDR3 is built from 14 residues. CDR1 is SGHAT, CDR2 FQNNGV, per germline. The V end lost 4 bases, the J end lost 0 bases, and 9 bases lay between the germline ends.

The chain recombines TRBV24-1 with TRBJ2-1, with a weak D call TRBD2 (6 bases). Trimming took off 1 base at V and 0 bases at J, with 9 bases between the two ends. The CDR3 length is 16 residues. Germline V gene lookup returns CDR1 KGHDR and CDR2 SFDVKD. As DNA, the CDR3 is TGTGCCACCAGTGATTTAAAGACTAGCTCCTACAATGAGCAGTTCTTC. Translation: CATSDLKTSSYNEQFF.

The chain is built from TRBV5-1 and TRBJ1-1, with 9 bases fitting TRBD1. This CDR3 comprises 15 residues. Looked up from germline, CDR1 is SGHRS and CDR2 is YFSETQ. V lost 5 bases to trimming and J lost 4 bases; unmatched junction nucleotides: 9. This CDR3 is CASSLITGGGTEAFF. The CDR3 bases are TGCGCCAGCAGTCTTATCACAGGGGGCGGCACTGAAGCTTTCTTT. The whole variable domain, remainder taken from reference TRBV5-1 and TRBJ1-1, is KAGVTQTPRYLIKTRGQQVTLSCSPISGHRSVSWYQQTPGQGLQFLFEYFSETQRNKGNFPGRFSGRQFSNSRSEMNVSTLELGDSALYLCASSLITGGGTEAFFGQGTRLTVV.